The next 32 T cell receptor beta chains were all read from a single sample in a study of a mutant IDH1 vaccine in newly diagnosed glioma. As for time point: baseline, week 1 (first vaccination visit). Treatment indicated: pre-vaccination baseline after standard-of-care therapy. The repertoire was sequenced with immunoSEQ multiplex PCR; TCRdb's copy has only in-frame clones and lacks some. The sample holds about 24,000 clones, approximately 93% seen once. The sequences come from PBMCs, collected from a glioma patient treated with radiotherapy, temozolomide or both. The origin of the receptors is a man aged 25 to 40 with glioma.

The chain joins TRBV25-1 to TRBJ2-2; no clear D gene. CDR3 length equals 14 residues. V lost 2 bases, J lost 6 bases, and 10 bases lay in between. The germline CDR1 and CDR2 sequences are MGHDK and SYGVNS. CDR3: CASSEKLAAGELFF. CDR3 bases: TGTGCCAGCAGTGAAAAACTTGCCGCCGGGGAGCTGTTTTTT.

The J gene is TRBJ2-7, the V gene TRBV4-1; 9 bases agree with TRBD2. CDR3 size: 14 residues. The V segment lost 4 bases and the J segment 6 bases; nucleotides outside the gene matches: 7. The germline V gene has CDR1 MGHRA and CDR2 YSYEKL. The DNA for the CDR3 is TGCGCCAGCAGCCCCCTAGCGGGACGCATCGAGCAGTACTTC. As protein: CASSPLAGRIEQYF.

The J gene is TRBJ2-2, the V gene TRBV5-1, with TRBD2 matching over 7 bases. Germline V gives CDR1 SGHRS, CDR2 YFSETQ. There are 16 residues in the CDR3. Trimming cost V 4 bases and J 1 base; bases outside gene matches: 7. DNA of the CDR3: TGCGCCAGCAGCCCCTTCGGGGGGTTGAACACCGGGGAGCTGTTTTTT. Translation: CASSPFGGLNTGELFF.

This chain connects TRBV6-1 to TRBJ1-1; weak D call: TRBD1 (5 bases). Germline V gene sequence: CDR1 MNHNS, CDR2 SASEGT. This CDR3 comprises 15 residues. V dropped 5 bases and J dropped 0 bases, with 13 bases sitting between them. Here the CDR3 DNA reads TGTGCCAGCAGTCGAAGCGGGGGATTGAACACTGAAGCTTTCTTT. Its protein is CASSRSGGLNTEAFF.

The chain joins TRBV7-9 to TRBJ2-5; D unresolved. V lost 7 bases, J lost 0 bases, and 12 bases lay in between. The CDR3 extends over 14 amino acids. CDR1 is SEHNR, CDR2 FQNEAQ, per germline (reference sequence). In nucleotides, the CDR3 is TGTGCCAGCACCACCTCTAGGGACCAAGAGACCCAGTACTTC. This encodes CASTTSRDQETQYF.

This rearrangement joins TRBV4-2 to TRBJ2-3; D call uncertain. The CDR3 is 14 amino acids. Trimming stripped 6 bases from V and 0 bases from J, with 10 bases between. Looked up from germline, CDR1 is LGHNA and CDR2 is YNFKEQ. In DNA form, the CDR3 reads TGTGCCAGCAGGTCGGAACCCAGCACAGATACGCAGTATTTT. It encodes CASRSEPSTDTQYF.

The CDR3 DNA is TGTGCCAGCAGCTTGGGGTACGCGGCGCTTAATGAAAAACTGTTTTTT. This translates into CASSLGYAALNEKLFF. The chain has TRBV5-6 and TRBJ1-4; no clear D. This CDR3 comprises 16 residues. V was trimmed by 0 bases and J by 4 bases, leaving 13 bases between them. Germline V CDR1 and CDR2: SGHDT, YYEEEE.

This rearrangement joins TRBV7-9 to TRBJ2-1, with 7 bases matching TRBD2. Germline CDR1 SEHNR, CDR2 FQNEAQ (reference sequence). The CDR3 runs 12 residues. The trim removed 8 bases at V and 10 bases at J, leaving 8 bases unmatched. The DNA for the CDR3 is TGTGCCAGCGGATCAATAGCGGGCGAGCAGTTCTTC. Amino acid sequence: CASGSIAGEQFF.

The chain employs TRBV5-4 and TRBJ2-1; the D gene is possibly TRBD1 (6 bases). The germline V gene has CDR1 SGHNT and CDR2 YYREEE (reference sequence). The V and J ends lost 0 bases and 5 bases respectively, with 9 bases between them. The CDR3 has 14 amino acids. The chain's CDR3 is CASSLGTANNEQFF. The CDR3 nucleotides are TGTGCCAGCAGCTTGGGGACAGCTAACAATGAGCAGTTCTTC.

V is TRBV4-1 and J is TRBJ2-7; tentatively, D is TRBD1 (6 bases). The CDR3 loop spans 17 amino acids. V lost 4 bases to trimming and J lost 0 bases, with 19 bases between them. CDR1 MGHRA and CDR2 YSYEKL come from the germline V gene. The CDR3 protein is CASSPRSRTDSSYEQYF. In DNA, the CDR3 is TGCGCCAGCAGCCCAAGATCTAGGACAGACAGCTCCTACGAGCAGTACTTC.

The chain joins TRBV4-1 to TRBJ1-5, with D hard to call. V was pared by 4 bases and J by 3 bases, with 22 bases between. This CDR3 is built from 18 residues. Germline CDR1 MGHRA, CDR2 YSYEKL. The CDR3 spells CASSPLGITGSYNQPQHF. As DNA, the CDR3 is TGCGCCAGCAGCCCCCTCGGTATTACCGGGAGTTACAATCAGCCCCAGCATTTT.

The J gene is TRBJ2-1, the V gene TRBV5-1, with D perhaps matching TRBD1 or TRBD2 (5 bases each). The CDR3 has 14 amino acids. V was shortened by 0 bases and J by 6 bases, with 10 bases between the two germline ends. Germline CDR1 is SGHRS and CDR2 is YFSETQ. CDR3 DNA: TGCGCCAGCAGCTTGGGAGGGGAACGCAATGAGCAGTTCTTC. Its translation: CASSLGGERNEQFF.

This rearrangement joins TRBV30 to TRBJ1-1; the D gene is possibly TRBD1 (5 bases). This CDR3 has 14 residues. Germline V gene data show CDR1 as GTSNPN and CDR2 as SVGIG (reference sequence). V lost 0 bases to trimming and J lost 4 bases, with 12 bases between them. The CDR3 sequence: CAWSVQGRSTEAFF. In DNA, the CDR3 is TGTGCCTGGAGTGTCCAGGGACGGAGCACTGAAGCTTTCTTT.

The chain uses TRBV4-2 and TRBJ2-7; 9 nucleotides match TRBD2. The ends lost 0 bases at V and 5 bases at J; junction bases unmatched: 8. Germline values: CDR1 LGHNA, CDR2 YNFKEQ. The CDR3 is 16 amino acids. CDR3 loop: CASSQDPLAGTHEQYF. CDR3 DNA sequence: TGTGCCAGCAGCCAAGATCCCCTAGCGGGGACCCACGAGCAGTACTTC.

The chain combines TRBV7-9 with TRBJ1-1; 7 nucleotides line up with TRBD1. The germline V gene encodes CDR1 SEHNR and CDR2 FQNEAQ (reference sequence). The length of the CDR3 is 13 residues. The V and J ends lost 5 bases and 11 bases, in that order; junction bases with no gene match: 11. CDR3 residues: CASSLPPDRVAFF. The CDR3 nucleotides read TGTGCCAGCAGCCTCCCCCCCGACAGGGTTGCTTTCTTT.

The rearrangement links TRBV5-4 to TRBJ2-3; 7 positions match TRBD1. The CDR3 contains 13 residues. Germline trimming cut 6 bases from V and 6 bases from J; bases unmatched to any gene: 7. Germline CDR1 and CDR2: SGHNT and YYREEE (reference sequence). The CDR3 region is CASNTRGMDTQYF. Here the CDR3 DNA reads TGTGCCAGCAACACCAGGGGGATGGATACGCAGTATTTT. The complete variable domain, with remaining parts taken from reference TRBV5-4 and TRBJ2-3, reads ETGVTQSPTHLIKTRGQQVTLRCSSQSGHNTVSWYQQALGQGPQFIFQYYREEENGRGNFPPRFSGLQFPNYSSELNVNALELDDSALYLCASNTRGMDTQYFGPGTRLTVL.

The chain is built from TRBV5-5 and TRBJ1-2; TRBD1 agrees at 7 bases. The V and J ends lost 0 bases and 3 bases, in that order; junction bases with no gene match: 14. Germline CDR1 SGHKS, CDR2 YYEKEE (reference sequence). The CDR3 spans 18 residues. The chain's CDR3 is CASSLVPTTGFADYGYTF. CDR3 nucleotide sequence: TGTGCCAGCAGCTTGGTTCCCACGACAGGGTTTGCGGACTATGGCTACACCTTC.

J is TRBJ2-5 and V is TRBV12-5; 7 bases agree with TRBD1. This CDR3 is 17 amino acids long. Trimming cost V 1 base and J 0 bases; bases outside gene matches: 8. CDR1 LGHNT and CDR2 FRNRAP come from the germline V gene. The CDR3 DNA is TGTGCTAGTGGTTTGGCCACGGGACAGCGGTACCAAGAGACCCAGTACTTC. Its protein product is CASGLATGQRYQETQYF.

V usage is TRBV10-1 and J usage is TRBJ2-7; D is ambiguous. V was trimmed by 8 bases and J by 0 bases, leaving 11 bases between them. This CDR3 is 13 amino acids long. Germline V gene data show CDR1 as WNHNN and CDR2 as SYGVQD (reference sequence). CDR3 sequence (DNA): TGCGCCAGCTCCGGGCAGAGCTCCTACGAGCAGTACTTC. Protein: CASSGQSSYEQYF.

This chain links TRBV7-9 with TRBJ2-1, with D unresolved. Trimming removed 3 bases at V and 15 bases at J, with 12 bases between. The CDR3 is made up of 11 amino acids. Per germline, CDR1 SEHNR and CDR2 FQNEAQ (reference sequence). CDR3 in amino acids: CASSFDAQSFF. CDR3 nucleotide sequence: TGTGCCAGCAGCTTTGACGCACAGTCGTTCTTC.

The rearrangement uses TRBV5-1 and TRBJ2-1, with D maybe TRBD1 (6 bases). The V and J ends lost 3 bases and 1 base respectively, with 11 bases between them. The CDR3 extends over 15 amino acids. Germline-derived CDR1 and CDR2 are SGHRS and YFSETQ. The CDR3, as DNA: TGCGCCAGCAGCTCTGAAGACAGGTCCTACAATGAGCAGTTCTTC. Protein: CASSSEDRSYNEQFF.

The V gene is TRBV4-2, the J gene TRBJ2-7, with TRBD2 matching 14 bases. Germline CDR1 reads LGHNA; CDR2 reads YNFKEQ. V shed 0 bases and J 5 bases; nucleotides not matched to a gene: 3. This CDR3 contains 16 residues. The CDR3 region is CASSQERGLAGDEQYF. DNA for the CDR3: TGTGCCAGCAGCCAAGAGAGGGGACTAGCGGGAGACGAGCAGTACTTC.

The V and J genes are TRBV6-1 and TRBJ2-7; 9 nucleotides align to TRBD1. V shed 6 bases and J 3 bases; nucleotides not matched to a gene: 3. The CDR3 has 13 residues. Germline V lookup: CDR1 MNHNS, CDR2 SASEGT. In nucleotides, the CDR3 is TGTGCCAGCAGACCGGGACAGGGCTACGAGCAGTACTTC. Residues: CASRPGQGYEQYF.

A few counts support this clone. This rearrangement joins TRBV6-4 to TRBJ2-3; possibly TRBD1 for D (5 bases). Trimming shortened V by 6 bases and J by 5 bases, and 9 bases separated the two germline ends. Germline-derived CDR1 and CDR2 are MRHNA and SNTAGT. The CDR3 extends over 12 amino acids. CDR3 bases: TGTGCCAGCAGCGAAGGGGAAGATACGCAGTATTTT. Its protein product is CASSEGEDTQYF.

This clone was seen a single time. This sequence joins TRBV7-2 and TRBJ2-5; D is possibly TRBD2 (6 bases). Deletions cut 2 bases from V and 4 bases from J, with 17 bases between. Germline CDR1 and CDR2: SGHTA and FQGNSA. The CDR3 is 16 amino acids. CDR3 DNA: TGTGCCAGCAGCTTAAGAAAGACTAGGGAGAGAGAGACCCAGTACTTC. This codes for CASSLRKTRERETQYF.

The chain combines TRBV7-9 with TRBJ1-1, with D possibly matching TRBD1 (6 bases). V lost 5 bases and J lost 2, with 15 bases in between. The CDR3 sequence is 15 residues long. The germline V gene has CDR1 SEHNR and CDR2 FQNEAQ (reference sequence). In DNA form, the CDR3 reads TGTGCCAGCAGCCCTCGGGGACAATTAAACACTGAAGCTTTCTTT. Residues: CASSPRGQLNTEAFF. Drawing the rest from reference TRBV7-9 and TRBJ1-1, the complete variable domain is DTGVSQNPRHKITKRGQNVTFRCDPISEHNRLYWYRQTLGQGPEFLTYFQNEAQLEKSRLLSDRFSAERPKGSFSTLEIQRTEQGDSAMYLCASSPRGQLNTEAFFGQGTRLTVV.

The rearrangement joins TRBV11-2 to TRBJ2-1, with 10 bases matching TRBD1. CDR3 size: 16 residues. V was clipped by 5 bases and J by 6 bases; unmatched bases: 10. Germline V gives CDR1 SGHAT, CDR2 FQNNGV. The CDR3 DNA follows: TGTGCCAGCAGCCTCTCCGGGACAGGGGATTTCAATGAGCAGTTCTTC. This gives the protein CASSLSGTGDFNEQFF.

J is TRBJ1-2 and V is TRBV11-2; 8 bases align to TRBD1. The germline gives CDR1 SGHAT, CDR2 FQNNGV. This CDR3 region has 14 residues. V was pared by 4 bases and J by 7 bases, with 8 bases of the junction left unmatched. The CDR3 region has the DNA TGTGCCAGCAGCTCCGGACAGGGAAGGGGTGGCTACACCTTC. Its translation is CASSSGQGRGGYTF.

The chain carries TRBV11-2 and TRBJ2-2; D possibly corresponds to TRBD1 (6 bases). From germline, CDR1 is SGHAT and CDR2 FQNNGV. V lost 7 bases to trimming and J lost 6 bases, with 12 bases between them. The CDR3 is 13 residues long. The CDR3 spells CASKKGGAGELFF. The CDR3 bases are TGTGCCAGCAAAAAAGGGGGAGCCGGGGAGCTGTTTTTT.

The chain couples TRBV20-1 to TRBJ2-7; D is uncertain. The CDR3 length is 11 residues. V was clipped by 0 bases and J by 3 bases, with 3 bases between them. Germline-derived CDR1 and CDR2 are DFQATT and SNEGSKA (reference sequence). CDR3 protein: CSARDNYEQYF. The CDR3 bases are TGCAGTGCTAGAGACAACTACGAGCAGTACTTC.

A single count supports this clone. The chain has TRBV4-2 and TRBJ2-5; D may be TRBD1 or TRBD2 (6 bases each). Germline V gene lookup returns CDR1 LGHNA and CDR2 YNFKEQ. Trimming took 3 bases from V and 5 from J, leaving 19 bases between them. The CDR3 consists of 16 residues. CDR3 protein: CASSQGGSRRGETQYF. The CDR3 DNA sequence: TGTGCCAGCAGCCAGGGGGGTAGCCGGAGGGGGGAGACCCAGTACTTC.

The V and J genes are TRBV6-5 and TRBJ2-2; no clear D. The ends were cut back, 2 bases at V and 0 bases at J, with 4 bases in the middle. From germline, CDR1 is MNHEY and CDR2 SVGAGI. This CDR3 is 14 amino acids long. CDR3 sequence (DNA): TGTGCCAGCAGTTACGGAGCGAACACCGGGGAGCTGTTTTTT. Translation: CASSYGANTGELFF.